A selection of T cell receptor beta chains follows, all from one sample in a study of blood T cell repertoires in COVID-19. TCRdb keeps only in-frame clones here, not all; method: immunoSEQ multiplex PCR. The sample consists of more than 70,000 clones, just over 90% of them appearing once. The sequencing sample was made of peripheral blood. All receptors derive from a woman aged 50 to 60 in a cohort sampled during active COVID-19. Each CDR3 is given with its conserved first and last residue. A D gene is named only where the DNA matches it firmly.

d_call | v_call | cdr3_aa
NA | TRBV11-3 | CASSSLRGSYNEQFF
NA | TRBV10-2 | CASSGLSGGTETQYF
TRBD1 | TRBV9 | CASSALDRGEQYF
TRBD2 | TRBV6-1 | CASSETGPGLAGGQTQYF
NA | TRBV3-1/TRBV3-2 | CASSLMVREIETQYF
TRBD1 | TRBV6-6 | CASLRQGDYGYTF
NA | TRBV5-4 | CASTLGQWGTYGYTF
TRBD2 | TRBV3-1/TRBV3-2 | CASSQDLTGRVPYEQYF
TRBD2 | TRBV3-1/TRBV3-2 | CASSHLAGGGETQYF
TRBD2 | TRBV7-2 | CASSAGRAETQYF
TRBD1 | TRBV5-1 | CASSLGGGQGDTEAFF
NA | TRBV10-3 | CAISGSYSSQETQYF
TRBD2 | TRBV11-2 | CASSISPGLVLYF
TRBD1 | TRBV2 | CASSVGTGNQPQHF
TRBD1 | TRBV5-1 | CASAGTGGRPNYGYTF
TRBD1 | TRBV5-1 | CASSLGGTGNYGYTF
NA | TRBV6-5 | CASSLGAYTF
NA | TRBV10-3 | CAISGRQQETQYF
NA | TRBV11-2 | CASSSHRSLNEQFF
NA | TRBV5-8 | CASSLNFDSSYNEQFF
NA | TRBV6-5 | CASSYLDRPEAFF
TRBD1 | TRBV5-8 | CASSFETGGSYEQYF
TRBD2 | TRBV5-8 | CASSLGSASGGAHNEQFF
NA | TRBV5-1 | CASSSTGNTGELFF
NA | TRBV27 | CASSSPRRGGQNEQFF
NA | TRBV6-5 | CASSYDRRSYEQYF
NA | TRBV18 | CASSPSSGTTNYGYTF
NA | TRBV11-2 | CASSQGSSYEQYF
NA | TRBV18 | CASSPTPPAGLYGYTF
TRBD1 | TRBV5-4 | CASSIGQVTNTGELFF
TRBD2 | TRBV28 | CASSSAGTSGSNEQFF
NA | TRBV5-6 | CASRSQAGEQYF
NA | TRBV11-2 | CASSLVKGGPNYGYTF
NA | TRBV5-4 | CASSDQAQSTDTQYF
TRBD1 | TRBV6-1 | CASSEGQGTLYEQYF
NA | TRBV4-1 | CASSKDRTNYGYTF
NA | TRBV6-6 | CASSPDRGNTEAFF
NA | TRBV11-2 | CASSPGGRERNGELFF
NA | TRBV19 | CASSKNRDTGELFF
NA | TRBV2 | CASSLRLQETQYF
TRBD1 | TRBV11-2 | CASSLARDSEAFF
NA | TRBV7-6 | CASSLGQGNEKLFF
TRBD2 | TRBV28 | CASSLTASGSLGEQYF
NA | TRBV27 | CASSLRSTVGRGGEQYF
NA | TRBV25-1 | CASRKGGSYEQYF
TRBD1 | TRBV10-3 | CAISESQGARYEQYF
NA | TRBV18 | CASSRQPNLNTEAFF
TRBD2 | TRBV30 | CAWGPGAGGRETQYF
NA | TRBV29-1 | CSVDSRRSGGNYGYTF
NA | TRBV28 | CASSVGGSPDTQYF
TRBD1 | TRBV19 | CASSTGTAGGYTF
TRBD1 | TRBV6-2/TRBV6-3 | CASSPRDRRQFSGANVLTF
NA | TRBV28 | CASSPLQETQYF
NA | TRBV28 | CASRGGLTEAFF
TRBD1 | TRBV19 | CASSHRGGQGGKLGTEAFF